The rows below give T cell receptor beta chains drawn from one sample of a study of CD8 T cells in Susac syndrome. TCRdb re-called the immunoSEQ multiplex PCR reads with MiXCR, one entry per CDR3 protein. This table has fewer than 150,000 distinct CDR3 sequences, 94% appearing once. Sequencing input: CD8+ T cells from PBMCs. Source of these receptors: a human donor in good health. The CDR3 runs from the conserved cysteine through the conserved F or W. Each record gives: D gene, V gene, J gene, clone size, CDR3 protein, CDR3 DNA. D genes are given only for firm matches. Only part of the rows carry a size: once, few, many, or a class if the clone is expanded.

NA,TRBV20-1,TRBJ1-2,NA,CSASGAAVGYTF,TGCAGTGCTAGTGGGGCCGCCGTCGGCTACACCTTC
TRBD2,TRBV30,TRBJ2-7,once,CAWRSPGGFEQYF,TGTGCCTGGAGGTCCCCCGGGGGGTTTGAGCAGTACTTC
TRBD2,TRBV23-1,TRBJ2-1,NA,CASLSGRPSINEQFF,TGCGCCAGCCTTAGCGGGAGGCCCAGCATTAATGAGCAGTTCTTC
TRBD2,TRBV27,TRBJ2-3,once,CASGGLAGTDTQYF,TGTGCCAGCGGAGGACTAGCGGGCACAGATACGCAGTATTTT
NA,TRBV6-5,TRBJ2-1,NA,CASRWTAGLVHEQFF,TGTGCCAGCAGATGGACAGCCGGACTAGTCCATGAGCAGTTCTTC
TRBD1,TRBV2,TRBJ1-1,NA,CASSKGQGDTEAFF,TGTGCCAGCAGTAAGGGACAGGGGGACACTGAAGCTTTCTTT
TRBD1,TRBV27,TRBJ2-7,NA,CASSTGTVSYEQYF,TGTGCCAGCAGTACCGGGACAGTCTCCTACGAGCAGTACTTC
NA,TRBV7-8,TRBJ2-3,NA,CASSSVRDLDTQYF,TGTGCCAGCAGCTCCGTTAGGGACCTAGATACGCAGTATTTT
NA,TRBV7-9,TRBJ2-7,NA,CASTGTSNPYEQYF,TGTGCCAGCACCGGGACTTCTAATCCCTACGAGCAGTACTTC
NA,TRBV9,TRBJ2-3,NA,CASKGRTDTQYF,TGTGCCAGCAAGGGACGCACAGATACGCAGTATTTT
TRBD2,TRBV4-3,TRBJ2-7,NA,CASSQVPAGGPYEQYF,TGCGCCAGCAGCCAAGTTCCAGCGGGAGGGCCCTACGAGCAGTACTTC
NA,TRBV19,TRBJ2-7,NA,CASRTADYEQYF,TGTGCCAGTAGGACGGCCGACTACGAGCAGTACTTC
TRBD2,TRBV9,TRBJ2-3,NA,CASSVEAGGPSGGTDTQYF,TGTGCCAGCAGCGTAGAAGCGGGAGGGCCCTCTGGGGGCACAGATACGCAGTATTTT
NA,TRBV4-1,TRBJ2-5,NA,CASQNSQGTQYF,TGCGCCAGCCAGAACTCGCAAGGGACCCAGTACTTC
NA,TRBV27,TRBJ2-1,once,CASSSRTEQFF,TGTGCCAGCAGTTCGAGGACTGAGCAGTTCTTC
NA,TRBV11-2,TRBJ2-1,NA,CASRQSSYNEQFF,TGTGCCAGCAGACAGAGCTCCTACAATGAGCAGTTCTTC
TRBD2,TRBV13,TRBJ2-2,once,CASSARLAGADTGELFF,TGTGCCAGCAGCGCCAGACTAGCGGGAGCCGACACCGGGGAGCTGTTTTTT